Following are 10 T cell receptor beta chains from one sample sequenced in a study of shared clonotypes between healthy human individuals. Repertoires were generated with immunoSEQ multiplex PCR, while TCRdb's copy carries only in-frame clones and drops some. The data hold some 320,000 clones, with roughly 84% observed a single time. Sample: memory CD8+ T cells sorted from blood. Indicated subset: CD45RO+ cells pooled with CCR7-negative TemRA cells. These receptors came from a man aged 18 to 30 in good health.

J is TRBJ2-1 and V is TRBV5-1; no clear D gene. CDR3 length: 15 amino acids. Deletions cut 1 base from V and 6 bases from J, with 14 bases between. CDR1 and CDR2 from the germline V gene are SGHRS and YFSETQ. The CDR3 DNA follows: TGCGCCAGCAGCTTGTCGCGCCAAGGTCCCAATGAGCAGTTCTTC. It yields the protein CASSLSRQGPNEQFF.

The genes are TRBV7-2 and TRBJ2-7, with 8 bases matching TRBD2. Looked up from germline, CDR1 is SGHTA and CDR2 is FQGNSA. Losses at the gene ends were 2 bases for V and 7 bases for J; bases not matched to a gene: 10. There are 15 residues in the CDR3. This chain's CDR3 is CASSLSGTRGWEQYF. The DNA of the CDR3 is TGTGCCAGCAGCTTATCCGGGACTAGGGGTTGGGAGCAGTACTTC.

V and J are TRBV5-1 and TRBJ2-7, with 9 bases fitting TRBD2. CDR1 SGHRS and CDR2 YFSETQ come from the germline V gene. V trimming: 0 bases; J trimming: 5 bases; junction bases outside the gene matches: 3. CDR3 size: 14 residues. The CDR3 bases are TGCGCCAGCAGCTTGGGCGGGAGGGGAAACGAGCAGTACTTC. Amino acids: CASSLGGRGNEQYF.

The chain couples TRBV5-4 to TRBJ1-2; TRBD1 might be the D (6 bases). CDR1 SGHNT and CDR2 YYREEE come from the germline V gene (reference sequence). Trimming took 3 bases from V and 7 from J, leaving 10 bases between them. This CDR3 region has 12 residues. The chain's CDR3 is CASSSGVGGYTF. Written as DNA, the CDR3 is TGTGCCAGCAGCTCAGGGGTCGGTGGCTACACCTTC.

In this sample, this clone turned up a few times. The chain carries TRBV28 and TRBJ1-1; D unclear. Germline lookup yields CDR1 MDHEN and CDR2 SYDVKM. This CDR3 is 14 amino acids long. V gave up 6 bases and J gave up 4 bases, with 15 bases separating them. This chain's CDR3 is CASSLRPLPTEAFF. The CDR3 bases are TGTGCCAGCAGCTTACGACCCCTCCCCACTGAAGCTTTCTTT.

This chain links TRBV10-2 with TRBJ2-7; 10 bases are shared with TRBD1. Germline V CDR1 and CDR2: WSHSY, SAAADI. The CDR3 has 16 amino acids. After removal of 0 bases from V and 4 bases from J, the junction contained 6 bases not matched to a gene. As DNA, the CDR3 is TGCGCCAGCAGTGAGTCTCCGGGACAGGGGACATACGAGCAGTACTTC. This gives the protein CASSESPGQGTYEQYF.

V usage is TRBV6-6 and J usage is TRBJ2-7; no reliable D call. This CDR3 contains 15 residues. The ends were cut back, 5 bases at V and 0 bases at J, with 14 bases in the middle. The germline V gene encodes CDR1 MNHNY and CDR2 SVGAGI (reference sequence). The CDR3 is CASSAQVVTSYEQYF. The DNA for the CDR3 is TGTGCCAGCAGTGCGCAGGTAGTGACCTCCTACGAGCAGTACTTC.

This chain uses TRBV10-2 with TRBJ1-6; TRBD1 is a possible D gene (6 bases). Germline V CDR1 and CDR2: WSHSY, SAAADI. This CDR3 region has 17 residues. V was cut by 4 bases and J by 0 bases, with 13 bases left in between. The CDR3 loop is CASSVDSPSSYNSPLHF. The CDR3 nucleotides read TGCGCCAGCAGTGTGGACAGCCCGAGCTCCTATAATTCACCCCTCCACTTT.

This sequence joins TRBV6-5 and TRBJ2-7; 8 nucleotides match TRBD1. This CDR3 is 15 amino acids long. The trim removed 5 bases at V and 6 bases at J, leaving 12 bases unmatched. Germline V gene lookup returns CDR1 MNHEY and CDR2 SVGAGI. CDR3 nucleotide sequence: TGTGCCAGCAGTACACCAGGGGGCGCATCGGGCGAGCAGTACTTC. The encoded protein is CASSTPGGASGEQYF.

The chain employs TRBV28 and TRBJ2-7; D is possibly TRBD1 (5 bases). V lost 4 bases and J 1 base, leaving 8 bases between the germline ends. Germline CDR1 is MDHEN and CDR2 is SYDVKM. The CDR3 length is 13 residues. The DNA for the CDR3 is TGTGCCAGCAGTTCCCAGGGTTCCTACGAGCAGTACTTC. The encoded protein is CASSSQGSYEQYF. Full variable domain (missing parts from reference TRBV28 and TRBJ2-7): DVKVTQSSRYLVKRTGEKVFLECVQDMDHENMFWYRQDPGLGLRLIYFSYDVKMKEKGDIPEGYSVSREKKERFSLILESASTNQTSMYLCASSSQGSYEQYFGPGTRLTVT.